The source of this T cell receptor beta chain is a study of blood T cell repertoires in COVID-19 (dated by TCRdb to 2019 to 2021). In terms of the full investigation: The collaborator samples originated in the United States, Italy and Spain and spanned the acute and convalescent phases of COVID-19. The prospective study material was composed of cDNA or gDNA derived from T cells, B-cell-depleted T cells, or PBMCs. The dataset comprised deeply sampled blood TCRbeta repertoires from subjects exposed to, actively infected with, or recovered from COVID-19. The repertoires were released in a freely available public database intended as a resource for research on the immune response to SARS-CoV-2. Samples were obtained from the ongoing ImmuneRACE study (first 160 participants) and from over 1,000 subjects provided by 6 global collaborators. Sample metadata almost always included a de-identified subject ID, COVID-19 status, age in years and sex. HLA class I and class II types, where available, came from metadata supplied by the sample provider rather than from assay-based typing.

Participants in the prospective study were aged about 18 to 95 years, lived in under 30 United States geographic areas, and enrolled through a virtual design. In the prospective study, participants were assigned to cohorts based on the clinical history participants reported in a screening survey and a study questionnaire. Recovered participants in ImmuneRACE Cohort 3 were defined by two consecutive negative NP/OP PCR tests, clearance by a healthcare professional, or resolution of symptoms. Mobile phlebotomists in the prospective study collected whole blood, serum and a nasopharyngeal or oropharyngeal swab from every participant. Additional blood draws and questionnaires over an approximately two-month period could optionally be provided by prospective study participants. Prospective study blood samples were shipped either frozen or at room temperature before DNA extraction. In regard to this clone: It has no known antigen specificity. No base quality information exists; no much larger clone differs at one position.

The immunoSEQ Assay, a bias-controlled multiplex PCR, was used to amplify TCRbeta CDR3 regions from genomic DNA. Regarding the original processing steps: The number of nucleated cells in each sample was estimated by amplification of reference gene primers within the assay. To quantify the absolute abundance of each unique TCRbeta CDR3 rearrangement, sequence reads were collapsed and filtered. For each sample, productive Simpson clonality was calculated as the square root of Simpson's diversity index over productive rearrangements. TCRdb limited this immuneACCESS table to in-frame rearrangements with V and J called. A share of clones is missing; checked studies link under half to unresolved V genes, and the rest is unexplained. V, J and clone size derive from that table, while D and trimming were established from the DNA sequence. The sample table records some 300,000 clones; approximately 85% of these occur just once. The ten largest clones add up to about 1% of the sample.

Looking up the germline V gene yields CDR1 SGHVS and CDR2 FQNEAQ. The junction carries 19 bases between V and J, which are trimmed by 4 bases and 4 bases respectively. The CDR3 runs 16 residues from the cysteine to the phenylalanine. Only the CDR3 portion is preserved as DNA: 48 bases, with reading frame beginning at the first base. Results the study describes overall, beyond this receptor: Clinical and demographic metadata were provided uncurated, with the amount varying by source and participant.

The sequence links TRBV7-8 to TRBJ2-5; the D region possibly corresponds to TRBD1 (5 bases align). The TCR originated in a woman between 25 and 40 years old who had recovered from COVID-19. Material for sequencing was PBMCs or T cells enriched from blood (not recorded which). The CDR3 sequence is CASSSRPTARLETQYF. The bases are TGTGCCAGCAGCTCTAGGCCGACAGCGAGACTAGAGACCCAGTACTTC.